This TCR beta chain was sequenced for a study of PD-1 blockade in mismatch repair-deficient tumors. Study-wide background: Patients had eleven to twelve mismatch repair-deficient cancer types, all previously treated and progressing. Study results and caveats: Tumor-resident clones, often absent from pretreatment blood, expanded after pembrolizumab and then contracted.

A note on this clone: Its antigen is not known.

All patients were mismatch repair deficient, assessed by either PCR or immunohistochemistry. TCR sequencing covered a few patients who responded to pembrolizumab. Here immunoSEQ multiplex PCR was the method, and the copy in TCRdb shows in-frame clones only, minus some. The table shows under 95,000 clones, with approximately 78% occurring only once. Sample: peripheral blood, taken 44 weeks after starting pembrolizumab. This clonotype originated in an adult with mismatch repair-deficient cancer.

The CDR3 nucleotides are TGTGCCAGCAGCGAGGACTCGAACTGGGATAGGACAGATACGCAGTATTTT. Translating it yields CASSEDSNWDRTDTQYF. The V and J genes are TRBV9 and TRBJ2-3; TRBD2 might be the D (5 bases). The CDR3 length is 17 residues. CDR1 is SGDLS and CDR2 is YYNGEE in the germline V gene. Trimming left V 3 bases short and J 3 bases short, with 20 bases between.